These 28 T cell receptor beta chains were sequenced from one sample in a study of cytomegalovirus exposure and HLA in healthy donors. Both 60 Vbeta primers and 13 Jbeta primers went into the PCR. Generated by immunoSEQ multiplex PCR, the TCRdb table keeps only in-frame clones and is missing some. In the table there are 120,000 to 150,000 clones, 60% to 85% of which are singletons. The specimen sequenced was PBMCs. These receptors originate from a man younger than 35 in good health and CMV-seronegative.

This chain links TRBV7-3 with TRBJ2-4, with 8 positions matching TRBD1. In germline, CDR1 is SGHTA, CDR2 FQGTGA. After removal of 5 bases from V and 6 bases from J, the junction contained 3 bases not matched to a gene. The CDR3 length is 13 residues. In nucleotides, the CDR3 is TGTGCCAGCAGCAAAGGACAGGGAAACATTCAGTACTTC. This translates into CASSKGQGNIQYF.

The chain employs TRBV5-1 and TRBJ2-1, with D hard to call. Trimming stripped 2 bases from V and 4 bases from J, with 19 bases between. The CDR3 is 17 residues long. CDR1 and CDR2 (germline): SGHRS, YFSETQ. The chain's CDR3 is CASSFVDTPREYNEQFF. In nucleotides, the CDR3 is TGCGCCAGCAGCTTCGTAGACACCCCAAGAGAATACAATGAGCAGTTCTTC.

This clone was detected a few times. The chain employs TRBV6-1 and TRBJ1-1, with D maybe TRBD1 (5 bases). CDR1 MNHNS and CDR2 SASEGT come from the germline V gene. The CDR3 contains 12 residues. V lost 5 bases and J 7 bases, leaving 11 bases between the germline ends. CDR3 sequence reads: CASSIRQFEAFF. The CDR3 DNA is TGTGCCAGCAGTATACGACAGTTTGAAGCTTTCTTT.

This chain uses TRBV6-5 with TRBJ2-1; D remains ambiguous. The ends were cut back, 2 bases at V and 8 bases at J, with 4 bases in the middle. The CDR3 contains 11 residues. Germline-derived CDR1 and CDR2 are MNHEY and SVGAGI. CDR3 loop: CASSYLDEQFF. The CDR3 DNA reads as TGTGCCAGCAGTTACCTCGATGAGCAGTTCTTC.

J is TRBJ2-1 and V is TRBV7-6, with D tentatively TRBD2 (5 bases). With 5 bases removed from V and 8 bases from J, the gap between germline ends came to 10 bases. CDR1 is SGHVS and CDR2 is FNYEAQ in the germline V gene. The CDR3 runs 12 residues. Here the CDR3 reads CASSQEAYEQFF. The CDR3 coding sequence is TGTGCCAGCAGCCAGGAGGCGTATGAGCAGTTCTTC.

The chain has TRBV6-5 and TRBJ1-2, with 7 positions matching TRBD1. The V segment lost 5 bases and the J segment 3 bases; nucleotides outside the gene matches: 6. CDR1 and CDR2 from the germline V gene are MNHEY and SVGAGI. This CDR3 region has 14 residues. The CDR3 loop is CASSGDTGDYGYTF. CDR3 in DNA: TGTGCCAGCAGTGGGGACACAGGGGACTATGGCTACACCTTC.

In its sample, this clone was seen a few times. The chain joins TRBV5-4 to TRBJ2-1; possible D gene TRBD1, 5 bases. This CDR3 contains 14 residues. The germline gives CDR1 SGHNT, CDR2 YYREEE (reference sequence). V lost 4 bases, J lost 3 bases, and 11 bases lay in between. The CDR3 protein is CASSRAQGYNEQFF. CDR3 DNA: TGTGCCAGCAGCAGGGCTCAGGGCTACAATGAGCAGTTCTTC.

Points on this clone: A junction boundary mismatches the germline segment, possibly from a read error. The J gene is TRBJ2-7, the V gene TRBV7-9; 13 bases fit TRBD2. CDR1 is SEHNR, CDR2 FQNEAQ, per germline (reference sequence). The CDR3 runs to 12 residues. CDR3 in amino acids: CSSSPTSGRPYF. In nucleotides, the CDR3 is TGTTCCAGCAGCCCGACTAGCGGGAGGCCTTACTTC. The variable domain in full, completed from reference TRBV7-9 and TRBJ2-7, reads DTGVSQNPRHKITKRGQNVTFRCDPISEHNRLYWYRQTLGQGPEFLTYFQNEAQLEKSRLLSDRFSAERPKGSFSTLEIQRTEQGDSAMYLCSSSPTSGRPYFGPGTRLTVT.

The chain has TRBV18 and TRBJ2-5, with TRBD2 matching over 7 bases. This CDR3 has 13 residues. The junction had 0 bases not matched to a gene; V was cut back by 1 base and J by 4 bases. CDR1 is KGHSH, CDR2 LQKENI, per germline. The CDR3 protein is CASSPRGGETQYF. The DNA of the CDR3 is TGTGCCAGCTCACCACGGGGGGGAGAGACCCAGTACTTC. The complete variable domain, with remaining parts taken from reference TRBV18 and TRBJ2-5, reads NAGVMQNPRHLVRRRGQEARLRCSPMKGHSHVYWYRQLPEEGLKFMVYLQKENIIDESGMPKERFSAEFPKEGPSILRIQQVVRGDSAAYFCASSPRGGETQYFGPGTRLLVL.

The chain has TRBV7-3 and TRBJ2-5, with D perhaps TRBD2 (6 bases). Trimming removed 1 base from V and 5 bases from J, with 14 bases in between. Per germline, CDR1 SGHTA and CDR2 FQGTGA. This CDR3 is built from 15 residues. CDR3 loop: CASSLNRGGGETQYF. CDR3 in DNA: TGTGCCAGCAGCTTAAATCGGGGCGGAGGGGAGACCCAGTACTTC.

This chain links TRBV30 with TRBJ2-7; a weak D match, TRBD1 (6 bases). Per the germline V gene, CDR1 is GTSNPN and CDR2 is SVGIG (reference sequence). Deletions cut 0 bases from V and 0 bases from J, with 18 bases between. The CDR3 covers 17 residues. The CDR3 coding sequence is TGTGCCTGGAGTGTACTGTCCAGGGGTGGGGGCTCCTACGAGCAGTACTTC. This translates into CAWSVLSRGGGSYEQYF.

V gene TRBV28 combines with J gene TRBJ2-1; 12 bases match TRBD2. Looked up from germline, CDR1 is MDHEN and CDR2 is SYDVKM. The CDR3 length is 19 residues. The V and J ends lost 1 base and 6 bases, in that order; junction bases with no gene match: 13. The CDR3 DNA follows: TGTGCCAGCAGTTTATCTCACGTCGGACTAGCGGGATTGATCAATGAGCAGTTCTTC. Protein sequence: CASSLSHVGLAGLINEQFF.

The rearrangement uses TRBV6-6 and TRBJ2-2, with D maybe TRBD1 (6 bases). CDR3 size: 15 residues. V was trimmed by 4 bases and J by 1 base, leaving 10 bases between them. Germline V gene data show CDR1 as MNHNY and CDR2 as SVGAGI (reference sequence). CDR3 DNA: TGTGCCAGCAGTTCCCCGGGACAGAACACCGGGGAGCTGTTTTTT. Encoded protein: CASSSPGQNTGELFF.

J is TRBJ2-5 and V is TRBV5-6, with 8 bases that match TRBD1. V dropped 0 bases and J dropped 0; count of bases not matched to a gene: 4. Germline V lookup: CDR1 SGHDT, CDR2 YYEEEE. This CDR3 spans 16 amino acids. The CDR3 sequence is CASSLGGTGNQETQYF. The CDR3 DNA follows: TGTGCCAGCAGCTTGGGGGGGACAGGTAACCAAGAGACCCAGTACTTC.

This chain links TRBV10-1 with TRBJ2-7, with 9 bases fitting TRBD1. The junction had 8 bases not matched to a gene; V was cut back by 8 bases and J by 0 bases. This CDR3 has 15 residues. The germline gives CDR1 WNHNN, CDR2 SYGVQD (reference sequence). The chain's CDR3 is CASSKGTGSSYEQYF. The CDR3 nucleotides read TGCGCCAGCTCAAAGGGGACAGGGTCCTCCTACGAGCAGTACTTC.

The chain carries TRBV11-3 and TRBJ2-7; 7 bases align to TRBD1. The V and J ends lost 4 bases and 2 bases, in that order; junction bases with no gene match: 5. Germline loops: CDR1 SGHNT, CDR2 YENEEA. CDR3 length: 14 residues. The CDR3 DNA is TGTGCCAGCAGCTCCCGGGACAGAGCCTACGAGCAGTACTTC. Translation gives CASSSRDRAYEQYF.

DNA for the CDR3: TGTGCCAGCAGCTCTTCACCCGGGACAGTGAACACTGAAGCTTTCTTT. It is translated as CASSSSPGTVNTEAFF. The J gene is TRBJ1-1, the V gene TRBV5-4; 7 bases match TRBD1. Per germline, CDR1 SGHNT and CDR2 YYREEE (reference sequence). V shed 3 bases, J shed 0 bases, and the junction held 8 bases outside the gene matches. This CDR3 comprises 16 residues. The whole variable domain, filled in from reference TRBV5-4 and TRBJ1-1, reads ETGVTQSPTHLIKTRGQQVTLRCSSQSGHNTVSWYQQALGQGPQFIFQYYREEENGRGNFPPRFSGLQFPNYSSELNVNALELDDSALYLCASSSSPGTVNTEAFFGQGTRLTVV.

The CDR3 protein is CASSEAGGSTDTQYF. The CDR3 nucleotides read TGTGCCAGCAGTGAAGCGGGAGGGAGCACAGATACGCAGTATTTT. V is TRBV2 and J is TRBJ2-3; 7 bases match TRBD2. Trimming took 0 bases from V and 0 from J; bases not matched to a gene: 0. The CDR3 has 15 amino acids. The germline V gene has CDR1 SNHLY and CDR2 FYNNEI.

This chain connects TRBV4-1 to TRBJ2-7, with D perhaps TRBD1 (6 bases). V was clipped by 3 bases and J by 6 bases, with 12 bases between them. The germline gives CDR1 MGHRA, CDR2 YSYEKL. The CDR3 contains 13 residues. The CDR3 loop is CASSQSPGVEQYF. The CDR3 coding sequence is TGCGCCAGCAGCCAGAGCCCAGGGGTCGAGCAGTACTTC.

J is TRBJ2-7 and V is TRBV5-1, with TRBD2 matching 9 bases. The CDR3 totals 13 residues. The germline CDR1 and CDR2 sequences are SGHRS and YFSETQ. The V segment lost 4 bases and the J segment 5 bases; nucleotides outside the gene matches: 4. The CDR3 here is CASSEGLANEQYF. The CDR3 bases are TGCGCCAGCAGCGAGGGACTAGCTAACGAGCAGTACTTC.

The chain recombines TRBV25-1 with TRBJ2-2, with a tentative D call TRBD2 (5 bases). Trimming pared 1 base from V and 5 bases from J, leaving 11 bases between. The CDR3 runs 15 residues. Per the germline V gene, CDR1 is MGHDK and CDR2 is SYGVNS. CDR3 loop: CASSESGFGTGELFF. CDR3 nucleotides: TGTGCCAGCAGTGAATCGGGGTTTGGGACCGGGGAGCTGTTTTTT.

This clone was seen a few times. J is TRBJ1-1 and V is TRBV5-1; D not certain. CDR1 and CDR2 (germline): SGHRS, YFSETQ. The germline V and J ends were trimmed by 1 base and 2 bases, with 12 bases remaining between them. The CDR3 has 15 residues. The CDR3 region is CASSLSRTSNTEAFF. The CDR3 DNA sequence: TGCGCCAGCAGCTTGTCCCGGACTTCTAACACTGAAGCTTTCTTT.

V usage is TRBV5-4 and J usage is TRBJ2-5, with 7 bases identical to TRBD2. J lost 1 base, V lost 1 base, and 4 bases had no gene match. This CDR3 contains 15 residues. Germline V gene sequence: CDR1 SGHNT, CDR2 YYREEE (reference sequence). The CDR3 nucleotides read TGTGCCAGCAGCTTGAGGCTAGCGGTCCAAGAGACCCAGTACTTC. Translating gives CASSLRLAVQETQYF. Full variable domain (rest looked up from reference TRBV5-4 and TRBJ2-5): ETGVTQSPTHLIKTRGQQVTLRCSSQSGHNTVSWYQQALGQGPQFIFQYYREEENGRGNFPPRFSGLQFPNYSSELNVNALELDDSALYLCASSLRLAVQETQYFGPGTRLLVL.

Comments on this clone: The same CDR3 can be traced to other DNA sequences in this sample. The rearrangement links TRBV5-1 to TRBJ2-7; perhaps TRBD1 as D (5 bases). The CDR3 totals 13 residues. Trimming pared 0 bases from V and 4 bases from J, leaving 8 bases between. The germline CDR1 and CDR2 sequences are SGHRS and YFSETQ. The DNA of the CDR3 is TGCGCCAGCAGCTTGGTCCCAGGGTACGAGCAGTACTTC. It specifies CASSLVPGYEQYF.

V and J are TRBV19 and TRBJ2-3; 11 bases map to TRBD2. The V and J ends lost 3 bases and 0 bases, in that order; junction bases with no gene match: 2. The CDR3 sequence is 16 residues long. Germline values: CDR1 LNHDA, CDR2 SQIVND (reference sequence). The DNA of the CDR3 is TGTGCCAGTAGTATGGGACTAGCGGCTAGCACAGATACGCAGTATTTT. As protein: CASSMGLAASTDTQYF.

This clone was observed a handful of times. CDR3 region: CASSLASRPAEAFF. The CDR3 DNA reads as TGCGCCAGCAGCTTGGCCTCGAGGCCCGCTGAAGCTTTCTTT. J is TRBJ1-1 and V is TRBV5-1; D is undetermined. Germline V gene sequence: CDR1 SGHRS, CDR2 YFSETQ. CDR3 length equals 14 residues. Trimming took 0 bases from V and 6 from J, leaving 12 bases between them.

The J gene is TRBJ2-3, the V gene TRBV7-2; D uncertain. CDR1 is SGHTA, CDR2 FQGNSA, per germline. This CDR3 spans 12 amino acids. V lost 2 bases and J 5 bases, leaving 5 bases between the germline ends. CDR3 in DNA: TGTGCCAGCAGCTTAATCAAAGATACGCAGTATTTT. Its protein is CASSLIKDTQYF.

The J gene is TRBJ1-1, the V gene TRBV18, with D unresolved. V lost 0 bases to trimming and J lost 6 bases, with 14 bases between them. Germline V gene data show CDR1 as KGHSH and CDR2 as LQKENI. This CDR3 has 15 residues. The CDR3 reads CASSPPSIGRSEAFF. The CDR3 DNA sequence: TGTGCCAGCTCACCACCGTCCATCGGTAGATCTGAAGCTTTCTTT.